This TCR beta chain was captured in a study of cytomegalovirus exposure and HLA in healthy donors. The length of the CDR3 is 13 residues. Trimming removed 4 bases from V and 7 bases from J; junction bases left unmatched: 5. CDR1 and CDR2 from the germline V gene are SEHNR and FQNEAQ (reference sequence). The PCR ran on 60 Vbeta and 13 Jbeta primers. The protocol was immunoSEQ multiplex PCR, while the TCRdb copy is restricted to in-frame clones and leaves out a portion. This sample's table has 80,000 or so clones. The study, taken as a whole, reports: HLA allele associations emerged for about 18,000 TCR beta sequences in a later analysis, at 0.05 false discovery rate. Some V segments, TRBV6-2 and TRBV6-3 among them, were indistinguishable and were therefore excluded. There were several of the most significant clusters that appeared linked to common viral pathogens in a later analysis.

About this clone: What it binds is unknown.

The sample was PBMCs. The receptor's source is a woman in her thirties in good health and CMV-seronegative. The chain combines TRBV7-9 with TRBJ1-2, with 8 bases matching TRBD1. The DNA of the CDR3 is TGTGCCAGCAGCTCGGGACAGGCGGTTGGCTACACCTTC. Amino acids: CASSSGQAVGYTF.